This T cell receptor (beta chain) came from a study of cytomegalovirus exposure and HLA in healthy donors. CDR3 size: 14 residues. The germline CDR1 and CDR2 sequences are SGHRS and YFSETQ. Trimming removed 2 bases at V and 2 bases at J, with 11 bases between. Clones were sequenced by immunoSEQ multiplex PCR, and TCRdb holds only the in-frame ones, with some missing. The table has roughly 71,000 clones, around 95% seen once. Sequenced input: PBMCs. This sequence originates from a young woman in good health and CMV-seronegative. This chain connects TRBV5-1 to TRBJ2-7; D gene uncertain. For the CDR3, the DNA is TGCGCCAGCAGCTTTTCCGACACGACCTACGAGCAGTACTTC. Encoded protein: CASSFSDTTYEQYF.